This is a list of T cell receptor beta chains from one sample in a study of OX40 agonist ivuxolimab in advanced cancers. Data came from immunoSEQ multiplex PCR; TCRdb stores just in-frame clones and leaves some out. The table lists some 31,000 clones, around 87% of them singletons. This specimen consisted of CD4+ or CD8+ T cells sorted from blood, obtained in a trial of the OX40 agonist ivuxolimab. The receptors were gathered from an adult with an advanced solid tumor such as melanoma, head and neck, liver or kidney cancer. Both conserved end residues are part of each CDR3. The order of the fields is J gene, clone size, D gene, V gene, CDR3 protein, CDR3 DNA. D genes are given only for firm matches. The size entry is marked missing in some rows and otherwise reads once, few, many or a size class.

j_call: TRBJ2-5
clone_size: NA
d_call: TRBD2
v_call: TRBV11-3
cdr3_aa: CASSPGTSGEYQETQYF
cdr3_nt: TGTGCCAGCAGCCCGGGGACTAGCGGGGAGTACCAAGAGACCCAGTACTTC

j_call: TRBJ1-2
clone_size: NA
d_call: NA
v_call: TRBV29-1
cdr3_aa: CSVDPSGGEAYGYTF
cdr3_nt: TGCAGCGTTGATCCGAGCGGGGGGGAGGCTTATGGCTACACCTTC

j_call: TRBJ2-1
clone_size: NA
d_call: TRBD2
v_call: TRBV7-9
cdr3_aa: CASSPHASGSGYNEQFF
cdr3_nt: TGTGCCAGCAGCCCCCACGCAAGCGGGAGTGGATACAATGAGCAGTTCTTC

j_call: TRBJ2-1
clone_size: NA
d_call: NA
v_call: TRBV5-1
cdr3_aa: CASSFGGSTYNEQFF
cdr3_nt: TGCGCCAGCAGCTTCGGAGGGAGCACCTACAATGAGCAGTTCTTC

j_call: TRBJ1-2
clone_size: once
d_call: TRBD1
v_call: TRBV28
cdr3_aa: CASSFGRGRGGYTF
cdr3_nt: TGTGCCAGCAGTTTCGGGAGGGGGCGCGGTGGCTACACCTTC

j_call: TRBJ2-1
clone_size: NA
d_call: NA
v_call: TRBV7-2
cdr3_aa: CASSLVRLVIYNEQFF
cdr3_nt: TGTGCCAGCAGCTTAGTCAGGCTAGTGATCTACAATGAGCAGTTCTTC

j_call: TRBJ1-4
clone_size: NA
d_call: TRBD1
v_call: TRBV7-2
cdr3_aa: CASSMTGGWSNEKLFF
cdr3_nt: TGTGCCAGCAGCATGACAGGGGGCTGGAGTAATGAAAAACTGTTTTTT

j_call: TRBJ2-2
clone_size: NA
d_call: TRBD2
v_call: TRBV10-3
cdr3_aa: CAISESRLAGAGELFF
cdr3_nt: TGTGCCATCAGTGAGTCCCGACTAGCGGGAGCCGGGGAGCTGTTTTTT

j_call: TRBJ2-7
clone_size: once
d_call: TRBD1
v_call: TRBV6-5
cdr3_aa: CASSYVGQGYEQYF
cdr3_nt: TGTGCCAGCAGTTACGTGGGACAGGGGTACGAGCAGTACTTC

j_call: TRBJ1-2
clone_size: NA
d_call: NA
v_call: TRBV19
cdr3_aa: CASSIKWTETYGYTF
cdr3_nt: TGTGCCAGTAGTATTAAGTGGACAGAGACCTATGGCTACACCTTC

j_call: TRBJ2-7
clone_size: NA
d_call: TRBD2
v_call: TRBV6-1
cdr3_aa: CASRLAGPYEQYF
cdr3_nt: TGTGCCAGCAGGCTAGCGGGACCCTACGAGCAGTACTTC

j_call: TRBJ2-1
clone_size: once
d_call: TRBD2
v_call: TRBV27
cdr3_aa: CASSFRGSAGISYNEQFF
cdr3_nt: TGTGCCAGCAGTTTTCGGGGCTCAGCGGGAATCTCCTACAATGAGCAGTTCTTC

j_call: TRBJ2-6
clone_size: NA
d_call: NA
v_call: TRBV5-4
cdr3_aa: CASSPGPGSGANVLTF
cdr3_nt: TGTGCCAGCAGCCCCGGACCGGGCTCTGGGGCCAACGTCCTGACTTTC